This T cell receptor beta chain came from a study of Graves' ophthalmopathy and Graves' hyperthyroidism. Notes on the study in general: Classification of ophthalmopathy versus stable hyperthyroidism by a 13-signature model yielded 85% to 90% sensitivity and just under 84% specificity.

People with hyperthyroidism were aged 18 to 65 and newly diagnosed, under 2 months' duration. The authors amplified TCR beta CDR3 regions from RNA transcripts. First-round RT-PCR employed HTBI primers, with a second-round multiplex PCR after it. Using its own MiXCR run on the multiplex PCR reads, TCRdb lists one record per CDR3 protein. The profile covers roughly 400,000 distinct CDR3 sequences, with 15% to 20% appearing a single time and 2.4% taken by the ten largest. There are many counts of this clonotype. Its antigen is not known. CDR3 length: 15 amino acids. Trimming stripped 1 base from V and 0 bases from J, with 4 bases between. Germline CDR1 is MDHEN and CDR2 is SYDVKM.

Sequencing input: peripheral blood. The gene calls are TRBV28 and TRBJ1-6, with no clear D. The TCR was taken from an adult woman with stable Graves' hyperthyroidism. The CDR3 region has the DNA TGTGCCAGCAGTTTATTGGACTCCTATAATTCACCCCTCCACTTT. Translated, it gives CASSLLDSYNSPLHF.